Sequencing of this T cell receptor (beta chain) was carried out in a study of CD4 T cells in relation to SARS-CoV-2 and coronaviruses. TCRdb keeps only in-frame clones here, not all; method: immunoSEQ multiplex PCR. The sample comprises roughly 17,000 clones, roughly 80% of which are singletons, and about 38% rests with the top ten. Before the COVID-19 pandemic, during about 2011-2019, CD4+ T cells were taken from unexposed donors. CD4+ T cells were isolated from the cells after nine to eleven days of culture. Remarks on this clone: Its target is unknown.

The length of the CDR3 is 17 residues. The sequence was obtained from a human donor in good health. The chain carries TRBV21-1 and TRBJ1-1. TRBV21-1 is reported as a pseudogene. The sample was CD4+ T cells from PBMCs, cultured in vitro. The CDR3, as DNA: TGTGCCAGCAGCAAAGTGGGAGGGGTGGAGGGGAACACTGAAGCTTTCTTT. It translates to CASSKVGGVEGNTEAFF.